The 30 T cell receptor beta chains below come from one sample, sequenced in a study of control samples from healthy donors and cancer patients. TCRdb keeps only in-frame clones here, not all; method: immunoSEQ multiplex PCR. The sample lists about 130,000 clones; around 94% were seen once. Sequencing was carried out using PBMCs. These receptors originate from a man aged 55-75 years with colorectal cancer.

The V gene is TRBV1, the J gene TRBJ2-2; TRBD1, the table's D call, lacks a check against the DNA. TRBV1 is recorded as a pseudogene. The CDR3 is 17 amino acids. As DNA, the CDR3 is TGCACCAGCAGCCAAGTAGTAGAAGGGGCGAACACCGGGGAGCTGTTTTTT. It yields the protein CTSSQVVEGANTGELFF.

The DNA of the CDR3 is TGTGCCACCAGTGATTGGACAGAAAAACAAGAGACCCAGTACTTC. The encoded protein is CATSDWTEKQETQYF. The chain employs TRBV24-1 and TRBJ2-5; possible D gene TRBD1, 6 bases. The CDR3 loop spans 15 amino acids. Germline values: CDR1 KGHDR, CDR2 SFDVKD. Trimming took 2 bases from V and 2 from J, leaving 11 bases between them.

The genes are TRBV18 and TRBJ2-5; TRBD2 agrees at 7 bases. The CDR3 loop spans 15 amino acids. From germline, CDR1 is KGHSH and CDR2 LQKENI. V trimming: 0 bases; J trimming: 5 bases; junction bases outside the gene matches: 6. CDR3 nucleotide sequence: TGTGCCAGCTCACCACCGACCGGGGGGAGGGAGACCCAGTACTTC. Its protein is CASSPPTGGRETQYF.

J is TRBJ2-7 and V is TRBV18; maybe TRBD1 (6 bases). The CDR3 loop spans 14 amino acids. Trimming took off 2 bases at V and 2 bases at J, with 10 bases between the two ends. Germline CDR1 and CDR2: KGHSH and LQKENI. CDR3 protein: CASSPGGRTYEQYF. CDR3 sequence (DNA): TGTGCCAGCTCACCAGGGGGCAGGACCTACGAGCAGTACTTC.

The chain combines TRBV5-6 with TRBJ1-2; D perhaps matches TRBD1 (5 bases). The CDR3 length is 15 residues. Germline V gene sequence: CDR1 SGHDT, CDR2 YYEEEE. Trimming stripped 0 bases from V and 8 bases from J, with 17 bases between. In nucleotides, the CDR3 is TGTGCCAGCAGCTTGGGGGGGAAAGGTGGAGACGGCTACACCTTC. Translating gives CASSLGGKGGDGYTF. The full variable domain, completed using reference TRBV5-6 and TRBJ1-2, is DAGVTQSPTHLIKTRGQQVTLRCSPKSGHDTVSWYQQALGQGPQFIFQYYEEEERQRGNFPDRFSGHQFPNYSSELNVNALLLGDSALYLCASSLGGKGGDGYTFGSGTRLTVV.

The V gene is TRBV24-1, the J gene TRBJ2-3; no clear D. The CDR3 runs to 14 residues. Germline lookup yields CDR1 KGHDR and CDR2 SFDVKD. Trimming cost V 3 bases and J 0 bases, with 6 bases left between them. The CDR3 protein is CATSDQRSTDTQYF. For the CDR3, the DNA is TGTGCCACCAGTGATCAGAGGAGCACAGATACGCAGTATTTT.

This clone was found once. This sequence joins TRBV28 and TRBJ2-7, with TRBD1 identical over 7 bases. With V trimmed by 7 bases and J by 0 bases, 6 bases remained unmatched. The CDR3 length is 14 residues. CDR1 MDHEN and CDR2 SYDVKM come from the germline V gene. The CDR3 DNA sequence: TGTGCCAGCACAAGGGACAGTGACTCCTACGAGCAGTACTTC. Its translation is CASTRDSDSYEQYF.

The chain has TRBV19 and TRBJ1-3; D remains unclear. The V gene's germline CDR1 is LNHDA and CDR2 SQIVND (reference sequence). Trimming took off 8 bases at V and 6 bases at J, with 11 bases between the two ends. The CDR3 has 12 amino acids. The DNA of the CDR3 is TGTGCCAGTGGGATTTTTGCAAACACCATATATTTT. Its protein is CASGIFANTIYF.

This chain uses TRBV10-3 with TRBJ1-1, with a tentative D call TRBD1 (5 bases). V dropped 2 bases and J dropped 7 bases, with 14 bases sitting between them. The length of the CDR3 is 14 residues. Germline loops: CDR1 ENHRY, CDR2 SYGVKD. CDR3 protein: CAISEPSGTDEAFF. The CDR3 bases are TGTGCCATCAGTGAGCCCTCTGGGACTGATGAAGCTTTCTTT.

This chain connects TRBV5-1 to TRBJ2-5, with 10 nucleotides matching TRBD1. The CDR3 spans 13 residues. V shed 3 bases, J shed 4 bases, and the junction held 0 bases outside the gene matches. Looked up from germline, CDR1 is SGHRS and CDR2 is YFSETQ. In nucleotides, the CDR3 is TGCGCCAGCAGCTGGGACAGGGGAGAGACCCAGTACTTC. As protein: CASSWDRGETQYF.

The genes are TRBV15 and TRBJ2-3; D call uncertain. V lost 3 bases and J 1 base, leaving 11 bases between the germline ends. This CDR3 region has 15 residues. CDR1 is LNHNV, CDR2 YYDKDF, per germline (reference sequence). The DNA for the CDR3 is TGTGCCACCAGCAGTAGGGCACGACGCACAGATACGCAGTATTTT. The encoded protein is CATSSRARRTDTQYF.

The chain is built from TRBV6-5 and TRBJ2-7; weak D call: TRBD1 (5 bases). Per the germline V gene, CDR1 is MNHEY and CDR2 is SVGAGI. V was trimmed by 7 bases and J by 2 bases, leaving 18 bases between them. The CDR3 sequence is 15 residues long. CDR3 in DNA: TGTGCCAGCATGGCTAGGGGCACTGGCACCTACGAGCAGTACTTC. It translates to CASMARGTGTYEQYF.

This chain links TRBV6-5 with TRBJ2-7, with D tentatively TRBD1 (6 bases). The CDR3 spans 14 residues. Trimming cost V 6 bases and J 2 bases, with 14 bases left between them. Germline-derived CDR1 and CDR2 are MNHEY and SVGAGI. This chain's CDR3 is CASRKDSPTYEQYF. CDR3 in DNA: TGTGCCAGCAGAAAGGACAGCCCGACCTACGAGCAGTACTTC.

The chain links TRBV11-2 to TRBJ2-7; 8 bases line up with TRBD1. This CDR3 has 15 residues. CDR1 SGHAT and CDR2 FQNNGV come from the germline V gene. The V gene end was trimmed by 7 bases and the J gene end by 3 bases; junction bases not matched to a gene: 11. CDR3 DNA: TGTGCCAGCACCCTTGGACAGGGAGGACTCTACGAGCAGTACTTC. Protein sequence: CASTLGQGGLYEQYF.

The V gene is TRBV30, the J gene TRBJ1-2; D is unclear. CDR3 size: 13 residues. Germline lookup yields CDR1 GTSNPN and CDR2 SVGIG (reference sequence). Trimming pared 1 base from V and 2 bases from J, leaving 8 bases between. Here the CDR3 DNA reads TGTGCCTGGAGTGGGGCAGACAACTATGGCTACACCTTC. Protein product: CAWSGADNYGYTF. Using reference TRBV30 and TRBJ1-2 for the parts outside the CDR3, the full variable domain is SQTIHQWPATLVQPVGSPLSLECTVEGTSNPNLYWYRQAAGRGLQLLFYSVGIGQISSEVPQNLSASRPQDRQFILSSKKLLLSDSGFYLCAWSGADNYGYTFGSGTRLTVV.

A remark on this clone: Relative to the germline gene, one junction end is altered; a read error may explain this. The CDR3 region has the DNA TGTGCCAGCAGGAAAAGTTCTGACAGTCCAAGAGCCGACATCTTC. Protein: CASRKSSDSPRADIF. The chain employs TRBV19 and TRBJ2-4; D perhaps matches TRBD1 (5 bases). The CDR3 contains 15 residues. Germline values: CDR1 LNHDA, CDR2 SQIVND (reference sequence). The complete variable domain, with remaining parts taken from reference TRBV19 and TRBJ2-4, reads DGGITQSPKYLFRKEGQNVTLSCEQNLNHDAMYWYRQDPGQGLRLIYYSQIVNDFQKGDIAEGYSVSREKKESFPLTVTSAQKNPTAFYLCASRKSSDSPRADIFGAGTRLSVL.

The J gene is TRBJ2-3, the V gene TRBV5-1; D ambiguous. The V gene's germline CDR1 is SGHRS and CDR2 YFSETQ. Trimming left V 4 bases short and J 6 bases short, with 12 bases between. The CDR3 is made up of 13 amino acids. CDR3 sequence (DNA): TGCGCCAGCAGCATGGAAGCCGCGGATACGCAGTATTTT. It translates to CASSMEAADTQYF.

This clone came up once. The chain employs TRBV30 and TRBJ1-1; no firm D call. The germline gives CDR1 GTSNPN, CDR2 SVGIG (reference sequence). V shed 3 bases and J shed 4 bases, with 15 bases lying between them. This CDR3 contains 14 residues. Here the CDR3 reads CAWSRPPASTEAFF. The CDR3 coding sequence is TGTGCCTGGAGCCGACCACCTGCAAGCACTGAAGCTTTCTTT.

DNA of the CDR3: TGTGCCAGCTCACCAACAGACAGTCCGGGGGCCTATGGCTACACCTTC. Protein product: CASSPTDSPGAYGYTF. This rearrangement joins TRBV18 to TRBJ1-2, with a weak D call TRBD1 (6 bases). The CDR3 spans 16 residues. In germline, CDR1 is KGHSH, CDR2 LQKENI. With 2 bases removed from V and 4 bases from J, the gap between germline ends came to 17 bases.

The CDR3 DNA reads TGTGCCAGCAGCCAGCGGACTTATGGCTACACCTTC. Translation: CASSQRTYGYTF. V gene TRBV3-1 (or the pseudogene TRBV3-2) combines with J gene TRBJ1-2; D is uncertain. The CDR3 covers 12 residues. V gave up 3 bases and J gave up 5 bases, with 7 bases separating them. From germline, CDR1 is LGHDT and CDR2 YNNKEL (reference sequence).

The chain combines TRBV5-1 with TRBJ2-1, with TRBD1 identical over 10 bases. Per germline, CDR1 SGHRS and CDR2 YFSETQ. Trimming removed 4 bases from V and 6 bases from J; junction bases left unmatched: 4. This CDR3 has 14 residues. The CDR3 spells CASSGRDRGNEQFF. In DNA form, the CDR3 reads TGCGCCAGCAGCGGCCGGGACAGGGGCAATGAGCAGTTCTTC. Looking up the rest from reference TRBV5-1 and TRBJ2-1 gives the full variable domain: KAGVTQTPRYLIKTRGQQVTLSCSPISGHRSVSWYQQTPGQGLQFLFEYFSETQRNKGNFPGRFSGRQFSNSRSEMNVSTLELGDSALYLCASSGRDRGNEQFFGPGTRLTVL.

V and J are TRBV1 and TRBJ2-1; no DNA check was done on the table's D call, TRBD2. TRBV1 is a pseudogene segment. CDR3 size: 14 residues. CDR3 sequence (DNA): TGCACCAGCAGCCAATGCGGCTCCTACAATGAGCAGTTCTTC. Protein product: CTSSQCGSYNEQFF.

This rearrangement joins TRBV21-1 to TRBJ1-1; the table gives TRBD1 as D, unverified against the DNA. TRBV21-1 is recorded as a pseudogene. The CDR3 loop spans 20 amino acids. CDR3 nucleotide sequence: TGTGCCAGCAGCAAAGGCGTGACAGGGCGAGGGGGGTACCTGAACACTGAAGCTTTCTTT. It translates to CASSKGVTGRGGYLNTEAFF.

The rearrangement uses TRBV10-1 and TRBJ2-1; no definite D call. This CDR3 comprises 14 residues. Between the trimmed V and J ends, which lost 3 bases and 9 bases, there was a span of 15 bases. Germline V gives CDR1 WNHNN, CDR2 SYGVQD (reference sequence). The CDR3: CASSDSLLVTEQFF. The CDR3 bases are TGCGCCAGCAGTGATAGTTTGTTGGTGACTGAGCAGTTCTTC.

The chain carries TRBV10-2 and TRBJ2-2; 8 bases line up with TRBD1. V lost 2 bases and J lost 7; bases outside the gene matches: 6. The germline CDR1 and CDR2 sequences are WSHSY and SAAADI. The CDR3 sequence is 15 residues long. The CDR3 loop is CASSEPQQGVGELFF. DNA of the CDR3: TGCGCCAGCAGTGAGCCGCAACAGGGGGTCGGGGAGCTGTTTTTT.

The chain employs TRBV5-1 and TRBJ2-2; 11 bases map to TRBD2. Germline V CDR1 and CDR2: SGHRS, YFSETQ. With V trimmed by 5 bases and J by 2 bases, 8 bases remained unmatched. The CDR3 contains 17 residues. CDR3 DNA sequence: TGCGCCAGCAGTCTTTTGACTAGCGGGGTAAACACCGGGGAGCTGTTTTTT. It codes for CASSLLTSGVNTGELFF. Combining the CDR3 with reference TRBV5-1 and TRBJ2-2 gives the whole variable domain KAGVTQTPRYLIKTRGQQVTLSCSPISGHRSVSWYQQTPGQGLQFLFEYFSETQRNKGNFPGRFSGRQFSNSRSEMNVSTLELGDSALYLCASSLLTSGVNTGELFFGEGSRLTVL.

The rearrangement joins TRBV29-1 to TRBJ2-2; 7 nucleotides align to TRBD1. With 7 bases clipped from V and 3 bases from J, the junction kept 8 bases outside the gene matches. Germline CDR1 reads SQVTM; CDR2 reads ANQGSEA. This CDR3 region has 14 residues. For the CDR3, the DNA is TGCAGCGCACGACAGGGTGAGGACACCGGGGAGCTGTTTTTT. Protein: CSARQGEDTGELFF.

The chain employs TRBV19 and TRBJ2-3; D possibly corresponds to TRBD2 (6 bases). Trimming took 3 bases from V and 4 from J, leaving 8 bases between them. The germline CDR1 and CDR2 sequences are LNHDA and SQIVND (reference sequence). The CDR3 runs 13 residues. The chain's CDR3 is CASSIPGADTQYF. The CDR3 DNA is TGTGCCAGTAGTATCCCGGGGGCAGATACGCAGTATTTT.

This clone occurred a few times. This chain links TRBV27 with TRBJ2-2; 11 nucleotides match TRBD2. With 5 bases clipped from V and 7 bases from J, the junction kept 15 bases outside the gene matches. The CDR3 loop spans 18 amino acids. The germline V gene has CDR1 MNHEY and CDR2 SMNVEV (reference sequence). CDR3 residues: CASSVRQLAGGLGGELFF. CDR3 DNA: TGTGCCAGCAGTGTCCGACAGTTAGCGGGGGGGCTTGGCGGGGAGCTGTTTTTT.

This sequence joins TRBV7-9 and TRBJ1-1, with 7 bases identical to TRBD1. Germline assignment: CDR1 SEHNR and CDR2 FQNEAQ (reference sequence). V was pared by 4 bases and J by 0 bases, with 8 bases of the junction left unmatched. This CDR3 is built from 16 residues. This chain's CDR3 is CASSSGVGQMNTEAFF. The CDR3 region has the DNA TGTGCCAGCAGCTCTGGTGTGGGACAGATGAACACTGAAGCTTTCTTT.